Included here is one TCR beta chain sequence, with context. The antigen remains unidentified. This PCR relied on a set of 60 Vbeta primers and 13 Jbeta primers. Using immunoSEQ multiplex PCR, the repertoire was profiled, and TCRdb retains in-frame clones only, with some absent. The profile shows more than 95,000 clones, roughly 73% of them singletons. This specimen belongs to a study of cytomegalovirus exposure and HLA in healthy donors. Study results and limitations: An analysis that came later showed most CMV-associated TCR beta chains appearing HLA-restricted.

Germline V gene data show CDR1 as MNHNY and CDR2 as SVGAGI (reference sequence). V lost 0 bases, J lost 13 bases, and 15 bases lay in between. The CDR3 sequence is 14 residues long. Sequenced sample: PBMCs. The receptor's source is a man between 60 and 70 years old in good health and CMV-seropositive. V is TRBV6-6 and J is TRBJ1-4, with no clear D. DNA of the CDR3: TGTGCCAGCAGTTACTCAAGAGGCGAGATCCGACTGTTTTTT. It codes for CASSYSRGEIRLFF.